This TCR beta chain was retrieved from a study of blood T cell repertoires in COVID-19. Study background: Acute-phase and convalescent COVID-19 samples originated in the United States, Italy and Spain. T cells, B-cell-depleted T cells, or PBMCs provided the cDNA or gDNA that served as material.

The data were produced by immunoSEQ multiplex PCR, yet TCRdb's version contains in-frame clones alone and is incomplete. The sample contains 250,000 to 350,000 clones, approximately 91% of which appear only once. Sequencing was carried out using peripheral blood. This receptor was obtained from a young woman with COVID-19, enrolled during active disease.

The CDR3 here is CASSINSLSNQPQHF. CDR3 DNA: TGTGCCAGTAGTATCAACAGCCTTAGCAATCAGCCCCAGCATTTT. The genes are TRBV19 and TRBJ1-5; D call uncertain. V dropped 3 bases and J dropped 0 bases, with 9 bases sitting between them. This CDR3 has 15 amino acids. Germline assignment: CDR1 LNHDA and CDR2 SQIVND (reference sequence). The full variable domain, with the rest looked up from reference TRBV19 and TRBJ1-5, is DGGITQSPKYLFRKEGQNVTLSCEQNLNHDAMYWYRQDPGQGLRLIYYSQIVNDFQKGDIAEGYSVSREKKESFPLTVTSAQKNPTAFYLCASSINSLSNQPQHFGDGTRLSIL.